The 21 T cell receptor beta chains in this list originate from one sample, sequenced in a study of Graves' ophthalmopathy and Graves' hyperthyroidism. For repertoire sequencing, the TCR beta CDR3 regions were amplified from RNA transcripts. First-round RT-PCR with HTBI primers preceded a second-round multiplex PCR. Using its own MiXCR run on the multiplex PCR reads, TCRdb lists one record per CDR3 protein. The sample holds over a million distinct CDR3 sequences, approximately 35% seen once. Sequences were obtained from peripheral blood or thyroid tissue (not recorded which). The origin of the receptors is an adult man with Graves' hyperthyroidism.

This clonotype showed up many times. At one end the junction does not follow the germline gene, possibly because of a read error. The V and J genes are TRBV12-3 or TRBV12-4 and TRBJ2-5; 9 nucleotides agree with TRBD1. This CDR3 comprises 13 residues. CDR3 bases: TGCGCCAGCAGCTTGGGGACAGGGGAGACCCAGTACTTC. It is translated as CASSLGTGETQYF.

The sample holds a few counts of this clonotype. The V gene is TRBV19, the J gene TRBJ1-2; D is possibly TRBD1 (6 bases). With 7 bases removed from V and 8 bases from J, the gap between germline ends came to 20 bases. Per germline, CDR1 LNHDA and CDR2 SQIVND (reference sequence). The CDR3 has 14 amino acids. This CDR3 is CASNPGTPREGYTF. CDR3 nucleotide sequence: TGTGCCAGTAATCCCGGGACACCCCGGGAGGGCTACACCTTC.

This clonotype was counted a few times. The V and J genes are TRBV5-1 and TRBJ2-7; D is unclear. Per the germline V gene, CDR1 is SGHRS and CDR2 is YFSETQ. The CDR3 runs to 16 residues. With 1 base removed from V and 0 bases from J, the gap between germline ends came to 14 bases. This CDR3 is CASSLKDSPSSYEQYF. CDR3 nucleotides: TGCGCCAGCAGCTTGAAAGATTCACCGAGCTCCTACGAGCAGTACTTC.

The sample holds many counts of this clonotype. The CDR3 DNA follows: TGTGCCAGCAGCTCAACGTCGTGGGAAGCTTTCTTT. Translating gives CASSSTSWEAFF. This sequence joins TRBV5-5 and TRBJ1-1; D ambiguous. V was trimmed by 3 bases and J by 8 bases, leaving 11 bases between them. CDR3 length: 12 residues. CDR1 and CDR2 from the germline V gene are SGHKS and YYEKEE (reference sequence).

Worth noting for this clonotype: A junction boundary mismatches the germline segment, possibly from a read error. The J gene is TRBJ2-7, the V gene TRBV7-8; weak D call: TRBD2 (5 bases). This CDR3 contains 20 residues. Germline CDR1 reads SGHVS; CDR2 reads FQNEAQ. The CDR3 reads CASSPQLFDPDWSASYEQCF. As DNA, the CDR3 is TGTGCCAGCAGCCCACAACTTTTCGACCCGGACTGGAGCGCTTCCTACGAGCAGTGCTTC. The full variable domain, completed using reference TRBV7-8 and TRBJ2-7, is GAGVSQSPRYKVAKRGQDVALRCDPISGHVSLFWYQQALGQGPEFLTYFQNEAQLDKSGLPSDRFFAERPEGSVSTLKIQRTQQEDSAVYLCASSPQLFDPDWSASYEQCFGPGTRLTVT.

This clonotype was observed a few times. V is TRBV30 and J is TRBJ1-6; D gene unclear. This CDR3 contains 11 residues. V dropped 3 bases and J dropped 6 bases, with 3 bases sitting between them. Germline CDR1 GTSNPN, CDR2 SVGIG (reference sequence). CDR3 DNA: TGTGCCTGGAGAGTTAATTCACCCCTCCACTTT. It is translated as CAWRVNSPLHF.

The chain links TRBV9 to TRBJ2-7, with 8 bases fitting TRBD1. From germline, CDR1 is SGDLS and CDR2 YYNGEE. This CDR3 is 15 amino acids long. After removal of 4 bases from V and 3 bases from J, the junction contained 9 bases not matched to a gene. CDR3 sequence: CASSTRTDRVYEQYF. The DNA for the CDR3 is TGTGCCAGCAGCACCCGAACGGACAGGGTCTACGAGCAGTACTTC.

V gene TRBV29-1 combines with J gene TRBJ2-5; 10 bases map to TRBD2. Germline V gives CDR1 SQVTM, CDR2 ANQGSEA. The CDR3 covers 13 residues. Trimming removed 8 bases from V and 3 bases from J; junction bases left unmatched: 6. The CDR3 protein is CSSILAGEETQYF. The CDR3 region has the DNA TGCAGCTCGATTCTAGCGGGAGAAGAGACCCAGTACTTC.

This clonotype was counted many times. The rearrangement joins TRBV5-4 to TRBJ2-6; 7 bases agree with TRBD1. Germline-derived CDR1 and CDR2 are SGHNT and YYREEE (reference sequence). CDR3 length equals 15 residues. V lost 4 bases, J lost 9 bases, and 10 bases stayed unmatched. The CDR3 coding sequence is TGTGCCAGCAGCCGACAGGGTGGAATTGACAACGTCCTGACTTTC. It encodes CASSRQGGIDNVLTF.

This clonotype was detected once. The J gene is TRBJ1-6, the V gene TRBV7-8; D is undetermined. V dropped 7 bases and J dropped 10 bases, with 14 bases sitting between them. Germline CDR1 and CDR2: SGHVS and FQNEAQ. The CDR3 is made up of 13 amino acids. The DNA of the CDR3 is TGTGCCAGCATCGAGGGAGCGGGATCACCCCTCCACTTT. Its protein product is CASIEGAGSPLHF. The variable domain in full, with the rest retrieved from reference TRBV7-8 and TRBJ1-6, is GAGVSQSPRYKVAKRGQDVALRCDPISGHVSLFWYQQALGQGPEFLTYFQNEAQLDKSGLPSDRFFAERPEGSVSTLKIQRTQQEDSAVYLCASIEGAGSPLHFGNGTRLTVT.

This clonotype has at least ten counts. CDR3 nucleotide sequence: TGTGCCAGCAGCTTTGTTATCGGGACAGTTAACACTGAAGCTTTCTTT. As protein: CASSFVIGTVNTEAFF. The chain uses TRBV7-3 and TRBJ1-1; 7 bases line up with TRBD1. The length of the CDR3 is 16 residues. Trimming removed 3 bases from V and 2 bases from J; junction bases left unmatched: 9. CDR1 SGHTA and CDR2 FQGTGA come from the germline V gene.

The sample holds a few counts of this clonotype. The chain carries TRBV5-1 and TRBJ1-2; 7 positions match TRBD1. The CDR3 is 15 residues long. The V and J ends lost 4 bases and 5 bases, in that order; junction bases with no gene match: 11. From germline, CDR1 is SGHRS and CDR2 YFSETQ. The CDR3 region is CASSPDPGTAYGYTF. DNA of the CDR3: TGCGCCAGCAGCCCCGACCCCGGGACAGCATATGGCTACACCTTC.

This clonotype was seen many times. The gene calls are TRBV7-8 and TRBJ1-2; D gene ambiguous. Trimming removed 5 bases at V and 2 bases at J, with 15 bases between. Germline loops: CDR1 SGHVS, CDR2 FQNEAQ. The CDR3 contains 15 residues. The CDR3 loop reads CASSPDVYSNYGYTF. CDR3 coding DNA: TGTGCCAGCAGCCCAGATGTCTACTCGAACTATGGCTACACCTTC.

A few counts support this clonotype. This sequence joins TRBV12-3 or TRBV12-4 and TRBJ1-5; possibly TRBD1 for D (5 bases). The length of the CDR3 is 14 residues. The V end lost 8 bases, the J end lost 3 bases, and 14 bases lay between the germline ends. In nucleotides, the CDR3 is TGTGCCAGCCAGTGGGGGGGGGACAATCAGCCCCAGCATTTT. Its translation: CASQWGGDNQPQHF.

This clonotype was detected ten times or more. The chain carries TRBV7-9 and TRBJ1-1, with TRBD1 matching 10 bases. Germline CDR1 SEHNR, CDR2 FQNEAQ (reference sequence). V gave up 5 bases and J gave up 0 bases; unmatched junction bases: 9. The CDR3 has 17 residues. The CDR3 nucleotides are TGTGCCAGCAGCCACGGGACAGGGGCAGCAATGAACACTGAAGCTTTCTTT. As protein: CASSHGTGAAMNTEAFF.

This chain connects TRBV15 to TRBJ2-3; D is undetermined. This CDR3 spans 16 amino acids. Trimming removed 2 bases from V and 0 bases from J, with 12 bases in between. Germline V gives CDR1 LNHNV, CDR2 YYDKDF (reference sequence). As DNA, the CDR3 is TGTGCCACCAGCAGATTTGCTCAAGACAGCACAGATACGCAGTATTTT. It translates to CATSRFAQDSTDTQYF.

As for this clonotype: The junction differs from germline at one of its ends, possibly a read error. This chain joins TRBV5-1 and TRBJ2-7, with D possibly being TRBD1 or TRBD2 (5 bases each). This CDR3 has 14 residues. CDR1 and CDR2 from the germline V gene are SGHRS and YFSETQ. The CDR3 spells CAGSSTGTAYEQYF. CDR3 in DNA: TGCGCCGGCAGCTCTACCGGGACGGCCTACGAGCAGTACTTC. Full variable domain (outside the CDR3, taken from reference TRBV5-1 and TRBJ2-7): KAGVTQTPRYLIKTRGQQVTLSCSPISGHRSVSWYQQTPGQGLQFLFEYFSETQRNKGNFPGRFSGRQFSNSRSEMNVSTLELGDSALYLCAGSSTGTAYEQYFGPGTRLTVT.

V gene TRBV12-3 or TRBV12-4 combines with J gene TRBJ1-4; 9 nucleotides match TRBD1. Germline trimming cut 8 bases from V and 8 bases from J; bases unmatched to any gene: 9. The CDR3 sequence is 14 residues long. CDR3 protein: CASARTGVYEKLFF. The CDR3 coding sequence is TGTGCCAGCGCAAGGACAGGGGTATACGAAAAACTGTTTTTT.

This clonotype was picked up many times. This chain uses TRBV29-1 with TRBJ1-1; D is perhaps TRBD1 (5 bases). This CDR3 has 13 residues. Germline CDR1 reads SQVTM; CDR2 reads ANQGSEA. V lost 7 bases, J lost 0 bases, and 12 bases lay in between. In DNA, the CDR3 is TGCAGCGCCGAGGGGAGGGTGAACACTGAAGCTTTCTTT. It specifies CSAEGRVNTEAFF.

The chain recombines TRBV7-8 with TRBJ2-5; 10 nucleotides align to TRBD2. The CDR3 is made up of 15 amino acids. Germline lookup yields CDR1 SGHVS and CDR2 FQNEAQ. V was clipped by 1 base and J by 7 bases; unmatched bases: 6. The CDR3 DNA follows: TGTGCCAGCAGCTTAGTGGCTAGCGGGAGTGGGACCCAGTACTTC. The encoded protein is CASSLVASGSGTQYF. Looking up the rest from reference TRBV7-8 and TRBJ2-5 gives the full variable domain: GAGVSQSPRYKVAKRGQDVALRCDPISGHVSLFWYQQALGQGPEFLTYFQNEAQLDKSGLPSDRFFAERPEGSVSTLKIQRTQQEDSAVYLCASSLVASGSGTQYFGPGTRLLVL.

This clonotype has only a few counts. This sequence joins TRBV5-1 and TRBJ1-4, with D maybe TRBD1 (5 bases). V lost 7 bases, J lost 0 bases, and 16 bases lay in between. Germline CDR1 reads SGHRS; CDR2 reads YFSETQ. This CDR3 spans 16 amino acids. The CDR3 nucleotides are TGCGCCAGCGCACGGGGCGGAAGAACAACTAATGAAAAACTGTTTTTT. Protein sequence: CASARGGRTTNEKLFF. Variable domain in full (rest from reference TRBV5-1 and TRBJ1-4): KAGVTQTPRYLIKTRGQQVTLSCSPISGHRSVSWYQQTPGQGLQFLFEYFSETQRNKGNFPGRFSGRQFSNSRSEMNVSTLELGDSALYLCASARGGRTTNEKLFFGSGTQLSVL.